These T cell receptor beta chains were read from a single sample in a study of cytomegalovirus exposure and HLA in healthy donors. Measured with immunoSEQ multiplex PCR; TCRdb has only the in-frame clones, and not every one. The data contain over 110,000 clones, over 75% of them singletons. The source material was PBMCs. The receptors come from a male donor in good health and CMV-seronegative. The CDR3 runs from the conserved cysteine through the conserved F or W. The D gene is left open where the match is weak. Clone size is shown for a subset of rows, as once, few, many or a class of expanded clone.

TRBV15	TRBJ1-5	TRBD1	NA	CATSGQGGQPQHF	TGTGCCACCAGCGGACAGGGAGGACAGCCCCAGCATTTT
TRBV5-6	TRBJ1-4	NA	NA	CASSKRQPATNEKLFF	TGTGCCAGCAGCAAACGACAGCCAGCAACTAATGAAAAACTGTTTTTT
TRBV9	TRBJ2-1	TRBD1	NA	CASTGTGDEQFF	TGTGCCAGCACAGGGACAGGGGATGAGCAGTTCTTC
TRBV4-2	TRBJ2-7	NA	NA	CASSPRDWTDEQYF	TGTGCCAGCAGCCCCCGGGACTGGACTGACGAGCAGTACTTC
TRBV7-9	TRBJ2-7	TRBD1	few	CASSYPGQTYEQYF	TGTGCCAGCAGCTATCCGGGACAGACCTACGAGCAGTACTTC
TRBV29-1	TRBJ1-5	TRBD1	NA	CSVAGGSNQPQHF	TGCAGCGTGGCAGGGGGAAGCAATCAGCCCCAGCATTTT
TRBV30	TRBJ2-7	NA	NA	CAGEDSVSYEQYF	TGTGCTGGAGAGGACAGCGTCTCCTACGAGCAGTACTTC
TRBV7-9	TRBJ2-3	NA	NA	CASSLNTGGTDTQYF	TGTGCCAGCAGCTTAAACACGGGGGGCACAGATACGCAGTATTTT
TRBV4-3	TRBJ1-2	NA	NA	CASSQDGTPTPLYGYTF	TGCGCCAGCAGCCAGGACGGGACTCCAACCCCCCTCTATGGCTACACCTTC
TRBV27	TRBJ2-1	TRBD1	NA	CASSLRTGGNEQFF	TGTGCCAGCAGTTTAAGGACAGGGGGTAATGAGCAGTTCTTC
TRBV6-6	TRBJ1-1	TRBD1	NA	CASRTGTGGNEAFF	TGTGCCAGCAGGACCGGGACAGGAGGGAATGAAGCTTTCTTT
TRBV4-2	TRBJ2-7	NA	NA	CASSQSRTDEQYF	TGTGCCAGCAGCCAATCCCGGACAGACGAGCAGTACTTC
TRBV6-5	TRBJ1-5	TRBD1	NA	CASFGDRGLVQPQHF	TGTGCCAGCTTTGGGGACAGGGGGCTTGTTCAGCCCCAGCATTTT
TRBV4-3	TRBJ2-7	NA	NA	CASSQVRVSYEQYF	TGCGCCAGCAGCCAAGTACGGGTTTCCTACGAGCAGTACTTC
TRBV20-1	TRBJ2-7	NA	NA	CSAPRDEQYF	TGCAGTGCTCCCCGCGACGAGCAGTACTTC
TRBV27	TRBJ1-4	NA	NA	CASSLSPYTGAKLFF	TGTGCCAGCAGTTTATCGCCCTACACAGGCGCTAAACTGTTTTTT
TRBV7-2	TRBJ2-5	NA	NA	CASSFSGETQYF	TGTGCCAGCAGCTTTTCGGGGGAGACCCAGTACTTC
TRBV11-2	TRBJ2-1	NA	NA	CVSSLASYNEQFF	TGTGTCAGCAGCTTAGCGAGCTACAATGAGCAGTTCTTC
TRBV30	TRBJ2-2	NA	NA	CAWSAAVPGELFF	TGTGCCTGGAGTGCGGCGGTCCCCGGGGAGCTGTTTTTT
TRBV2	TRBJ2-3	NA	NA	CASSKDSFTDTQYF	TGTGCCAGCAGCAAGGACAGTTTCACAGATACGCAGTATTTT
TRBV28	TRBJ2-7	TRBD1	once	CASSLGVDRDEQYF	TGTGCCAGCAGTCTAGGCGTCGACAGGGACGAGCAGTACTTC
TRBV6-6	TRBJ2-7	NA	NA	CASSLQGGYEQYF	TGTGCCAGCAGTCTTCAGGGGGGTTACGAGCAGTACTTC
TRBV6-5	TRBJ2-7	TRBD2	once	CASSPKGTNNEQYF	TGTGCCAGCAGCCCGAAGGGGACTAATAACGAGCAGTACTTC
TRBV27	TRBJ2-1	TRBD2	NA	CASSLTPGEGGSRSYNEQFF	TGTGCCAGCAGTTTGACCCCGGGGGAGGGTGGTTCACGCTCCTACAATGAGCAGTTCTTC
TRBV5-6	TRBJ1-2	NA	NA	CASSSIYPGKGTF	TGTGCCAGCAGCTCTATATACCCCGGGAAGGGCACCTTC
TRBV2	TRBJ2-3	TRBD1	NA	CASGWTGNTTDTQYF	TGTGCCAGCGGTTGGACAGGAAACACTACAGATACGCAGTATTTT
TRBV7-9	TRBJ2-7	TRBD2	NA	CASSRGGWEQYF	TGTGCCAGCAGCCGCGGGGGGTGGGAGCAGTACTTC
TRBV5-1	TRBJ2-7	NA	NA	CASSFGVSYEQYF	TGCGCCAGCAGCTTCGGGGTCTCCTACGAGCAGTACTTC